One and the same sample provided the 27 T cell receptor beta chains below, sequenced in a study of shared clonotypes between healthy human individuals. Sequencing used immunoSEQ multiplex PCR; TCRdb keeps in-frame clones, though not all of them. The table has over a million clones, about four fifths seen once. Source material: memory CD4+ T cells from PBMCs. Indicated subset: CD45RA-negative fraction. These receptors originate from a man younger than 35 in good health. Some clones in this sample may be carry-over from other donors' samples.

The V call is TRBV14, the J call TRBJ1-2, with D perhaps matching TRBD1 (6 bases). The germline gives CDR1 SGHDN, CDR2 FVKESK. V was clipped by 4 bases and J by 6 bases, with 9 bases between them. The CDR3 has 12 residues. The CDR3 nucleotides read TGTGCCAGCAGCCGGACAGTTGATGGCTACACCTTC. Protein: CASSRTVDGYTF.

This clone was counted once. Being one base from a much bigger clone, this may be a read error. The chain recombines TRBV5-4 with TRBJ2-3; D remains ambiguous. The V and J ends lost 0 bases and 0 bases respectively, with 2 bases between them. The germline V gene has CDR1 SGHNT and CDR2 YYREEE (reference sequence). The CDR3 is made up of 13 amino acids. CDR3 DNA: TGTGCCAGCAGCTTGGACAGCACAGATACGCAGTATTTT. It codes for CASSLDSTDTQYF.

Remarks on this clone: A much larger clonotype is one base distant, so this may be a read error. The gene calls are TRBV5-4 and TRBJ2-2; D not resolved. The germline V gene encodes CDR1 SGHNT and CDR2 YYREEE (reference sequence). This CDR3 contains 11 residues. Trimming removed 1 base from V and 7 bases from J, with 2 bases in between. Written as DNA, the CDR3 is TGTGCCAGCAGCTTGCTCGGGGAGCTGTTTTTT. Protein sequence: CASSLLGELFF. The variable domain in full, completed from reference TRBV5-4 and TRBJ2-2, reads ETGVTQSPTHLIKTRGQQVTLRCSSQSGHNTVSWYQQALGQGPQFIFQYYREEENGRGNFPPRFSGLQFPNYSSELNVNALELDDSALYLCASSLLGELFFGEGSRLTVL.

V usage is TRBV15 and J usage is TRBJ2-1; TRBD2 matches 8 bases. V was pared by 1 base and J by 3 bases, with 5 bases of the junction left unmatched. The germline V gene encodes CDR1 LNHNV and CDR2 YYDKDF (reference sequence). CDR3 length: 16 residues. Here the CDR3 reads CATSRAGGGIYNEQFF. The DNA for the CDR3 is TGTGCCACCAGCAGAGCCGGCGGGGGGATCTACAATGAGCAGTTCTTC.

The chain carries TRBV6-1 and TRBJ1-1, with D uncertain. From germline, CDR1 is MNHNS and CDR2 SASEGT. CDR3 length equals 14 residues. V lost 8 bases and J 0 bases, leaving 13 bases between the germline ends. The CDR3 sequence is CASAYTHVNTEAFF. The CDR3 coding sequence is TGTGCCAGCGCCTACACTCACGTGAACACTGAAGCTTTCTTT.

DNA of the CDR3: TGTGCCAGTAGTAAGATACTATCTGGGGCCAACGTCCTGACTTTC. It codes for CASSKILSGANVLTF. The chain couples TRBV19 to TRBJ2-6; D gene unclear. V was clipped by 4 bases and J by 1 base, with 8 bases between them. In germline, CDR1 is LNHDA, CDR2 SQIVND (reference sequence). The CDR3 is made up of 15 amino acids.

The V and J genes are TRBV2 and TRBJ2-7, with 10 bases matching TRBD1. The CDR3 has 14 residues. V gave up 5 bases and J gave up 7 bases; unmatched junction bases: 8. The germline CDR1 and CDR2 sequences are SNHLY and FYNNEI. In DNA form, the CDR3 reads TGTGCCAGCAGTAACCTCGACAGGGGGCAAGAGCAGTACTTC. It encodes CASSNLDRGQEQYF. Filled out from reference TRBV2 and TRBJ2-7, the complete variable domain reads EPEVTQTPSHQVTQMGQEVILRCVPISNHLYFYWYRQILGQKVEFLVSFYNNEISEKSEIFDDQFSVERPDGSNFTLKIRSTKLEDSAMYFCASSNLDRGQEQYFGPGTRLTVT.

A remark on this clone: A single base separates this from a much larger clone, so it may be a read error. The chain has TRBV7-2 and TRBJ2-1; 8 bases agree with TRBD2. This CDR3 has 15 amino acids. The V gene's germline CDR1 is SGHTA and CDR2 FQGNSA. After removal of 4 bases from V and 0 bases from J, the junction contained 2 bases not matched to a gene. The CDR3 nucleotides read TGTGCCAGCAGCTATAGCGGGAACTCCTACAATGAGCAGTTCTTC. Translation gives CASSYSGNSYNEQFF.

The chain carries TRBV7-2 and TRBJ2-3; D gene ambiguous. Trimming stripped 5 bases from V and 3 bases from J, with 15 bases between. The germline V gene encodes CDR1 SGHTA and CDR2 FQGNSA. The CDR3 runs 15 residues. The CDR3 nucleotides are TGTGCCAGCAGCGCCCTTGGTTCCCCAACAGATACGCAGTATTTT. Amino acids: CASSALGSPTDTQYF.

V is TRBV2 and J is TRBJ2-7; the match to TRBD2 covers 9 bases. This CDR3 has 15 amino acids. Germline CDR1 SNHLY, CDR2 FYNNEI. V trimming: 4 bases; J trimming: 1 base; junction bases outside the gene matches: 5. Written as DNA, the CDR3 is TGTGCCAGCAGTGTTCTGCTAGCGGGATCCTACGAGCAGTACTTC. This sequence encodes CASSVLLAGSYEQYF.

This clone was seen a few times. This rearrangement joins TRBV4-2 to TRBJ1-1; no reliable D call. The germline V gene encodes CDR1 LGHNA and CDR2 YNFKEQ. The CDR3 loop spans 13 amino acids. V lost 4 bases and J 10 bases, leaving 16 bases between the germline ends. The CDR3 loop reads CASSRARVDVAFF. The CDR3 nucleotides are TGTGCCAGCAGCCGAGCGAGGGTGGATGTAGCTTTCTTT.

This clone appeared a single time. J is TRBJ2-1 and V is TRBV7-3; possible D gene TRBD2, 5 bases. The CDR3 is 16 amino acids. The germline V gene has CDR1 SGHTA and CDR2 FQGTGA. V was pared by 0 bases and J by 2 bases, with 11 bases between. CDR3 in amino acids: CASSLTAGTTYNEQFF. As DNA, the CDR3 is TGTGCCAGCAGCTTAACTGCGGGTACTACCTACAATGAGCAGTTCTTC.

CDR3 protein: CASSATQGAIDTQYF. In DNA form, the CDR3 reads TGTGCCAGCTCAGCGACGCAGGGGGCGATAGATACGCAGTATTTT. The chain links TRBV18 to TRBJ2-3; 8 bases agree with TRBD1. Germline V CDR1 and CDR2: KGHSH, LQKENI. V lost 5 bases to trimming and J lost 5 bases; unmatched junction nucleotides: 9. The CDR3 is 15 amino acids.

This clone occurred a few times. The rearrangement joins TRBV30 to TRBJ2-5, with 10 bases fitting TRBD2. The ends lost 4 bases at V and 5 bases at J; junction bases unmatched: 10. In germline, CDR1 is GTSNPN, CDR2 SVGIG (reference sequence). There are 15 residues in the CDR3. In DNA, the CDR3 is TGTGCCTGGATAGCTAGCGGGAGATCGGTGGAGACCCAGTACTTC. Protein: CAWIASGRSVETQYF.

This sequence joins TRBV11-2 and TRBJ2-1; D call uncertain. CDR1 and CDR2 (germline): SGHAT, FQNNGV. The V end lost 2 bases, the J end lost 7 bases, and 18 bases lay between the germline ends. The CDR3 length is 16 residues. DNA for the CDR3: TGTGCCAGCAGCTTATTATCGGGTCCGGAGAGAAATGAGCAGTTCTTC. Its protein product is CASSLLSGPERNEQFF.

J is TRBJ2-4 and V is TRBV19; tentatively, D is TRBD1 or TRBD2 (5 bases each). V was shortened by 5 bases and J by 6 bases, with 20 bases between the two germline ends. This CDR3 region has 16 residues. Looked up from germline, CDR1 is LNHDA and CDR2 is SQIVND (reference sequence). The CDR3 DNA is TGTGCCAGTAGTTCCTTGGGCGTGGGGGAGAGAAACATTCAGTACTTC. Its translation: CASSSLGVGERNIQYF.

The DNA of the CDR3 is TGTGCCAGCAGTACACAGGGGCGGTATGGCTACACCTTC. Translated, it gives CASSTQGRYGYTF. The chain has TRBV28 and TRBJ1-2; 7 bases line up with TRBD1. Germline loops: CDR1 MDHEN, CDR2 SYDVKM. Trimming cost V 5 bases and J 5 bases; bases outside gene matches: 5. This CDR3 contains 13 residues.

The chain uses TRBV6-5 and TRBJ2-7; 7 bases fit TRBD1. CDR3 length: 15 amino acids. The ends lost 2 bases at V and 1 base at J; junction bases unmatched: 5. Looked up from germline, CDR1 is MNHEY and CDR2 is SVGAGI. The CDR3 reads CASSYTPGQSYEQYF. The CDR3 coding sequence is TGTGCCAGCAGTTACACACCGGGACAGTCCTACGAGCAGTACTTC.

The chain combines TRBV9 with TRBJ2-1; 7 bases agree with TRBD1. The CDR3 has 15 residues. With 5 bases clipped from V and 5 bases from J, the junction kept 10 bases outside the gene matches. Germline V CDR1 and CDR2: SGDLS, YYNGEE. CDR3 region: CASRPAGTEDNEQFF. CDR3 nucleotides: TGTGCCAGCAGACCTGCCGGGACAGAGGACAATGAGCAGTTCTTC. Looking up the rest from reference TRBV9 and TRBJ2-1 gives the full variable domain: DSGVTQTPKHLITATGQRVTLRCSPRSGDLSVYWYQQSLDQGLQFLIQYYNGEERAKGNILERFSAQQFPDLHSELNLSSLELGDSALYFCASRPAGTEDNEQFFGPGTRLTVL.

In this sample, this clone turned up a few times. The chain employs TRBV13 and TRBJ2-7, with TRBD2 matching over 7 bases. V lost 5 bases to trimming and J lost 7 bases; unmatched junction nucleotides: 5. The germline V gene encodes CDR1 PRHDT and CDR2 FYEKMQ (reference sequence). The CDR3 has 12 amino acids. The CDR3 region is CASSLIGGEQYF. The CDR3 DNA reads TGTGCCAGCAGCCTCATCGGGGGGGAGCAGTACTTC.

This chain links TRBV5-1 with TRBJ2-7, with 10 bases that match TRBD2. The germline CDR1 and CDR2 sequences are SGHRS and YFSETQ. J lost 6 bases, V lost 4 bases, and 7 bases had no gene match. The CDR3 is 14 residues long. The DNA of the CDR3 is TGCGCCAGCAGCCCCCAGGGACTAGCGAGCGAGCAGTACTTC. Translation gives CASSPQGLASEQYF.

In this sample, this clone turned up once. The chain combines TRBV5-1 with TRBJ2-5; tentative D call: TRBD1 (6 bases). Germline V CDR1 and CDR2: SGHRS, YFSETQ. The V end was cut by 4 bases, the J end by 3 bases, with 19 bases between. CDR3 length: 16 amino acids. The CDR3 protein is CASSPQPRKGEETQYF. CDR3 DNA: TGCGCCAGCAGCCCCCAGCCGCGCAAGGGGGAAGAGACCCAGTACTTC.

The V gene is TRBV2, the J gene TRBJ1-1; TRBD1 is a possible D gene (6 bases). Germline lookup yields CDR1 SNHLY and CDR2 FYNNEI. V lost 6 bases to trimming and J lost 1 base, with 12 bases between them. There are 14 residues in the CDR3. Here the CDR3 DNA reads TGTGCCAGCAGAAGGCCGGGACAGAACACTGAAGCTTTCTTT. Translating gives CASRRPGQNTEAFF. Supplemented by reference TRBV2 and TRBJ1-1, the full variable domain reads EPEVTQTPSHQVTQMGQEVILRCVPISNHLYFYWYRQILGQKVEFLVSFYNNEISEKSEIFDDQFSVERPDGSNFTLKIRSTKLEDSAMYFCASRRPGQNTEAFFGQGTRLTVV.

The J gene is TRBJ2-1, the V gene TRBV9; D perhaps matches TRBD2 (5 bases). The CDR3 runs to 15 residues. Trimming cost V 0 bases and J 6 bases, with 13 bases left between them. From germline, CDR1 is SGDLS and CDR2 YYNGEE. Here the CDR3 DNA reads TGTGCCAGCAGCGTAGCTAGCACTAAACTCAATGAGCAGTTCTTC. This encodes CASSVASTKLNEQFF.

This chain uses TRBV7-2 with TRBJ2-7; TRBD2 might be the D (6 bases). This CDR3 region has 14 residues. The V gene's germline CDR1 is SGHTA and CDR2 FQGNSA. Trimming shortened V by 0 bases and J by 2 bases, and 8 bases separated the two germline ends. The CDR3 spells CASSLAGGTYEQYF. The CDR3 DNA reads TGTGCCAGCAGCTTAGCGGGGGGTACCTACGAGCAGTACTTC.

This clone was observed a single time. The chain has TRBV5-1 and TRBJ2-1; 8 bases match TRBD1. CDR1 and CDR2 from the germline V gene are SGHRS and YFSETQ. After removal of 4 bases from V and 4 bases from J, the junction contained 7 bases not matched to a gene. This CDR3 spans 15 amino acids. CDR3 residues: CASSPGQGYYNEQFF. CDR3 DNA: TGCGCCAGCAGCCCAGGACAGGGTTATTACAATGAGCAGTTCTTC.

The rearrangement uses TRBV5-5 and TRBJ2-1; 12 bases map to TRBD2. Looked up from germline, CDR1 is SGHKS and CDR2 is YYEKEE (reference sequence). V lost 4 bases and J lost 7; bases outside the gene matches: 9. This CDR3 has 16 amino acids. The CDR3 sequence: CASSPTGTSGRNEQFF. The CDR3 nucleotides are TGTGCCAGCAGCCCGACCGGGACTAGCGGGCGGAATGAGCAGTTCTTC.